The sequence of this TCR beta chain was determined in a study of blood T cell repertoires in COVID-19 (dated by TCRdb to 2018 to 2021). In terms of the full investigation: Collaborator samples came from the United States, Italy and Spain and covered acute and convalescent phases of COVID-19. The dataset comprised deeply sampled blood TCRbeta repertoires from subjects exposed to, actively infected with, or recovered from COVID-19. Where available, HLA class I and class II types were obtained from metadata supplied by the sample provider rather than from assay-based typing. The repertoires were released in a freely available public database intended as a resource for research on the immune response to SARS-CoV-2. A de-identified subject ID, COVID-19 status, age in years and sex were almost always included in the sample metadata. The material from the prospective study consisted of cDNA or gDNA derived from T cells, B-cell-depleted T cells, or PBMCs. The samples were drawn from two sources: the first 160 participants of the ongoing ImmuneRACE study, and 1,000 to 1,500 subjects contributed by 6 global collaborators.

The immunoSEQ Assay, a bias-controlled multiplex PCR, was used to amplify TCRbeta CDR3 regions from genomic DNA. The authors' pipeline ran thus. Nucleated cell counts per sample were estimated from amplification of reference gene primers within the assay. To quantify the absolute abundance of each unique TCRbeta CDR3 rearrangement, sequence reads were collapsed and filtered. For each sample, productive Simpson clonality was calculated as the square root of Simpson's diversity index across productive rearrangements. TCRdb provides this immuneACCESS table in a form limited to in-frame rearrangements. Some clones are lacking; in checked studies, under half of them reflect an unresolved V gene, and why the rest are absent is not known. That table gives V, J and clone size, and the DNA gave D and trimming. Across this sample there are about 430,000 clones, with about 88% seen only once. The ten largest clones capture about 1.5% of the sample.

Enrolling through a virtual design, the prospective study's participants ranged in age from roughly 18 to 100 years and lived across roughly 24 United States geographic areas. Cohort assignment in the prospective study relied on participant-reported clinical history from a screening survey and a study questionnaire. Exposed participants had been in contact with someone with a PCR-confirmed or clinician-diagnosed COVID-19 case within 2 weeks of study entry. Mobile phlebotomists in the prospective study collected whole blood, serum and a nasopharyngeal or oropharyngeal swab from every participant. Additional blood draws and questionnaires over an approximately 2-month period could optionally be provided by prospective study participants. Prospective study blood samples were shipped either frozen or at room temperature before DNA extraction. With regard to this clone: This clone's antigen is unknown. Nothing much larger sits one base from this clone, and base qualities are not available.

The paper's findings and limits, for the study overall: Clinical and demographic metadata were provided uncurated, with the amount varying by source and participant.

The CDR3 contains 14 residues, cysteine and phenylalanine counted. CDR3 DNA only is kept here, 42 bases in frame from base 1. V gives up 3 bases and J gives up 8 bases, and the segment between their germline ends measures 13 bases. Based on the germline V gene (reference sequence), the CDR1 and CDR2 sequences are LGHDT and YNNKEL. The TCR sequence derives from a woman younger than 30 who had been exposed to COVID-19. The sequence links TRBV3-1 (or the pseudogene TRBV3-2) to TRBJ1-4; the D segment could be TRBD1, given 5 matching bases. Sequencing was done on a sample of PBMCs or T cells enriched from blood (not recorded which). The DNA is TGTGCCAGCAGCCACGGCAGGGTCTACGAAAAACTGTTTTTT. It translates as CASSHGRVYEKLFF.